The next 24 T cell receptor beta chains were all read from a single sample in a study of human T cells and chemical hapten exposure. TCRdb analysed the RACE reads with MiXCR anew, one entry per CDR3 protein. The repertoire holds under 450,000 distinct CDR3 sequences, around 5% seen once, with under 3% in the top ten. The sample's time point: patch test 1, 2 weeks after DPC sensitization. The treatment here: therapeutic diphenylcyclopropenone sensitization with weekly scalp DPC. Material: whole blood, obtained in connection with sensitization to the hapten diphenylcyclopropenone (DPC). These receptors came from a woman aged 50 to 60 with alopecia areata. Some clones in this sample may be carry-over from other donors' samples.

In its sample, this clonotype was seen many times. The rearrangement joins TRBV5-4 to TRBJ2-7; weak D call: TRBD2 (6 bases). CDR3 length equals 16 residues. Between the trimmed V and J ends, which lost 5 bases and 2 bases, there was a span of 20 bases. In germline, CDR1 is SGHNT, CDR2 YYREEE (reference sequence). Here the CDR3 DNA reads TGTGCCAGCAGTCGAAATATGGGGGAGGAGGCCTACGAGCAGTACTTC. Its translation is CASSRNMGEEAYEQYF.

Many counts were recorded for this clonotype. This chain joins TRBV21-1 and TRBJ1-2. TRBV21-1 is deemed a pseudogene. The length of the CDR3 is 16 residues. The CDR3, as DNA: TGTGCCAGCAGCAAAAGTTGTCAGAAGGCCTACTATGGCTACACCTTC. Translating it yields CASSKSCQKAYYGYTF.

This clonotype showed up just a few times. The V gene is TRBV4-1, the J gene TRBJ1-4, with 7 bases fitting TRBD1. In germline, CDR1 is MGHRA, CDR2 YSYEKL. The CDR3 length is 16 residues. Trimming cost V 3 bases and J 2 bases; bases outside gene matches: 6. CDR3 in amino acids: CASSHPWTGTNEKLFF. CDR3 DNA sequence: TGCGCCAGCAGCCACCCTTGGACAGGCACTAATGAAAAACTGTTTTTT.

This clonotype occurred many times. This chain links TRBV9 with TRBJ2-1; 8 bases agree with TRBD2. CDR1 is SGDLS, CDR2 YYNGEE, per germline. Unmatched junction bases numbered 4, after V lost 0 bases and J lost 5 bases. The CDR3 length is 15 residues. CDR3 in amino acids: CASSVDGRADNEQFF. CDR3 nucleotides: TGTGCCAGCAGCGTAGACGGGAGGGCCGACAATGAGCAGTTCTTC.

This clonotype was observed many times. J is TRBJ1-2 and V is TRBV4-1, with a possible D match to TRBD1 (5 bases). V was clipped by 0 bases and J by 4 bases, with 12 bases between them. Looked up from germline, CDR1 is MGHRA and CDR2 is YSYEKL. This CDR3 is 15 amino acids long. CDR3 amino acids: CASSQEREGIYGYTF. In DNA, the CDR3 is TGCGCCAGCAGCCAAGAACGAGAGGGGATCTATGGCTACACCTTC.

Ten or more counts support this clonotype. The chain carries TRBV29-1 and TRBJ1-1; D is ambiguous. The CDR3 consists of 13 residues. Trimming stripped 6 bases from V and 0 bases from J, with 11 bases between. Germline CDR1 is SQVTM and CDR2 is ANQGSEA. This CDR3 is CSVNRDMNTEAFF. CDR3 sequence (DNA): TGCAGCGTAAACAGAGACATGAACACTGAAGCTTTCTTT. Using reference TRBV29-1 and TRBJ1-1 for the parts outside the CDR3, the full variable domain is SAVISQKPSRDICQRGTSLTIQCQVDSQVTMMFWYRQQPGQSLTLIATANQGSEATYESGFVIDKFPISRPNLTFSTLTVSNMSPEDSSIYLCSVNRDMNTEAFFGQGTRLTVV.

This clonotype was observed at least ten times. The V gene is TRBV29-1, the J gene TRBJ2-7; no reliable D call. Germline assignment: CDR1 SQVTM and CDR2 ANQGSEA. The germline V and J ends were trimmed by 6 bases and 3 bases, with 9 bases remaining between them. The length of the CDR3 is 11 residues. CDR3 coding DNA: TGCAGCGTCCTGGGCGGCTACGAGCAGTACTTC. As protein: CSVLGGYEQYF.

This clonotype was recorded a few times. This chain joins TRBV7-2 and TRBJ2-3; 11 nucleotides line up with TRBD2. V was pared by 0 bases and J by 2 bases, with 7 bases of the junction left unmatched. Looked up from germline, CDR1 is SGHTA and CDR2 is FQGNSA. This CDR3 is built from 18 residues. The CDR3 here is CASSLALLAGVVTDTQYF. For the CDR3, the DNA is TGTGCCAGCAGCTTAGCCCTACTAGCGGGAGTGGTCACAGATACGCAGTATTTT.

V usage is TRBV6-1 and J usage is TRBJ2-7; D gene uncertain. Per germline, CDR1 MNHNS and CDR2 SASEGT. CDR3 length: 12 amino acids. Trimming pared 7 bases from V and 3 bases from J, leaving 10 bases between. CDR3 region: CASIRNLYEQYF. The CDR3, as DNA: TGTGCCAGCATAAGAAACCTCTACGAGCAGTACTTC.

This clonotype was seen more than once but under ten times. J is TRBJ2-7 and V is TRBV18; tentative D call: TRBD2 (6 bases). The CDR3 has 13 amino acids. CDR1 KGHSH and CDR2 LQKENI come from the germline V gene. Trimming pared 0 bases from V and 7 bases from J, leaving 10 bases between. The CDR3 loop is CASSPPEGLEQYF. CDR3 in DNA: TGTGCCAGCTCACCACCGGAGGGTTTGGAGCAGTACTTC.

The J gene is TRBJ1-2, the V gene TRBV6-1; 8 positions match TRBD1. Germline V gene sequence: CDR1 MNHNS, CDR2 SASEGT. Trimming took 2 bases from V and 10 from J; bases not matched to a gene: 9. The CDR3 runs to 14 residues. The CDR3 nucleotides read TGTGCCAGCAGTGAATTCGGGGACAGGCCTTACTACACCTTC. It is translated as CASSEFGDRPYYTF.

The genes are TRBV3-1 and TRBJ1-2, with TRBD1 as a possible D gene (6 bases). Germline loops: CDR1 LGHDT, CDR2 YNNKEL (reference sequence). The CDR3 extends over 13 amino acids. V was clipped by 4 bases and J by 5 bases, with 11 bases between them. CDR3 residues: CASSPTGRYGYTF. The CDR3 DNA reads as TGTGCCAGCAGCCCGACAGGCCGTTATGGCTACACCTTC.

This chain uses TRBV2 with TRBJ1-3, with D unclear. Trimming stripped 4 bases from V and 1 base from J, with 14 bases between. The CDR3 runs 16 residues. CDR1 and CDR2 (germline): SNHLY, FYNNEI. The chain's CDR3 is CASSGYGRQSGNTIYF. CDR3 bases: TGTGCCAGCAGTGGTTACGGAAGGCAGTCTGGAAACACCATATATTTT.

This clonotype was found a few times. The CDR3 loop reads CASSYLQGAGTEAFF. Here the CDR3 DNA reads TGCGCCAGCAGCTACTTACAGGGGGCTGGGACTGAAGCTTTCTTT. The chain combines TRBV5-1 with TRBJ1-1; 9 nucleotides agree with TRBD1. CDR1 and CDR2 (germline): SGHRS, YFSETQ. The CDR3 runs to 15 residues. The V segment lost 3 bases and the J segment 5 bases; nucleotides outside the gene matches: 8.

The V call is TRBV5-4, the J call TRBJ2-3; D unresolved. CDR1 is SGHNT, CDR2 YYREEE, per germline (reference sequence). The CDR3 is 14 residues long. The germline V and J ends were trimmed by 2 bases and 5 bases, with 12 bases remaining between them. CDR3 DNA: TGTGCCAGCAGCTTAGAAGTATCGAAAGATACGCAGTATTTT. It specifies CASSLEVSKDTQYF.

This clonotype was detected many times. The rearrangement links TRBV5-1 to TRBJ1-1; 7 nucleotides agree with TRBD1. Germline trimming cut 0 bases from V and 3 bases from J; bases unmatched to any gene: 5. Germline lookup yields CDR1 SGHRS and CDR2 YFSETQ. The CDR3 sequence is 15 residues long. The CDR3 loop is CASSLERGRDTEAFF. Written as DNA, the CDR3 is TGCGCCAGCAGCTTGGAAAGGGGGCGAGACACTGAAGCTTTCTTT.

This clonotype has a count of ten or more. The chain has TRBV4-2 and TRBJ2-7; 11 bases fit TRBD2. With V trimmed by 0 bases and J by 6 bases, 10 bases remained unmatched. Looked up from germline, CDR1 is LGHNA and CDR2 is YNFKEQ. The CDR3 has 17 residues. The CDR3 reads CASSQDLQTSGALEQYF. CDR3 in DNA: TGTGCCAGCAGCCAAGATCTGCAGACTAGCGGGGCTCTCGAGCAGTACTTC.

This clonotype was seen ten or more times. This chain joins TRBV6-6 and TRBJ2-7; no definite D call. The CDR3 totals 15 residues. CDR1 MNHNY and CDR2 SVGAGI come from the germline V gene (reference sequence). V lost 2 bases, J lost 4 bases, and 15 bases lay in between. In nucleotides, the CDR3 is TGTGCCAGCAGTTACCCGGCCGCAAGGATATACGAGCAGTACTTC. It is translated as CASSYPAARIYEQYF.

Many counts were recorded for this clonotype. The CDR3 DNA reads TGTGCCAGCAGTGCAGGGGCGAGCGAGCAGTACTTC. Its translation: CASSAGASEQYF. This chain uses TRBV28 with TRBJ2-7, with D possibly matching TRBD1 (6 bases). V was shortened by 5 bases and J by 6 bases, with 11 bases between the two germline ends. Germline CDR1 and CDR2: MDHEN and SYDVKM. This CDR3 is 12 amino acids long.

This clonotype was seen repeatedly, ten times or more. The chain employs TRBV12-3 or TRBV12-4 and TRBJ2-7; 10 bases are a match to TRBD2. With V trimmed by 6 bases and J by 7 bases, 9 bases remained unmatched. The CDR3 loop spans 14 amino acids. The CDR3 DNA is TGTGCCAGCAGCCTTCTAGCGGGAGCAGGTGAGCAGTACTTC. This gives the protein CASSLLAGAGEQYF.

Only a few counts were recorded for this clonotype. The CDR3 bases are TGTGCCACCAGCAGAGATTTGGTGAGCACTGAAGCTTTCTTT. Translation: CATSRDLVSTEAFF. V usage is TRBV15 and J usage is TRBJ1-1; D not certain. CDR3 length equals 14 residues. Trimming took off 0 bases at V and 4 bases at J, with 9 bases between the two ends. In germline, CDR1 is LNHNV, CDR2 YYDKDF (reference sequence).

This clonotype occurred many times. The chain recombines TRBV20-1 with TRBJ1-5; D may be TRBD1 (5 bases). Trimming shortened V by 3 bases and J by 0 bases, and 18 bases separated the two germline ends. This CDR3 has 17 residues. CDR1 is DFQATT and CDR2 is SNEGSKA in the germline V gene (reference sequence). CDR3 coding DNA: TGCAGTGCTAGCCTCGCGGAAGGGACGTTTAGCAATCAGCCCCAGCATTTT. It codes for CSASLAEGTFSNQPQHF.

A few counts support this clonotype. J is TRBJ1-5 and V is TRBV7-8; 8 nucleotides match TRBD1. Germline lookup yields CDR1 SGHVS and CDR2 FQNEAQ. Trimming at V came to 5 bases and at J to 4 bases, leaving 13 bases not matched to a gene. This CDR3 region has 17 residues. The DNA of the CDR3 is TGTGCCAGCAGCCACAGGGGGTCTGTCGGAGAGAATCAGCCCCAGCATTTT. Protein sequence: CASSHRGSVGENQPQHF.

The table lists this clonotype with a few counts. The chain couples TRBV6-2 or TRBV6-3 to TRBJ2-1; TRBD2 aligns across 12 bases. V shed 5 bases, J shed 6 bases, and the junction held 14 bases outside the gene matches. Germline V gene lookup returns CDR1 MNHEY and CDR2 SVGEGT. CDR3 length equals 18 residues. The CDR3, as DNA: TGTGCCAGCAGTACCCTTCCCCCGACTAGCGGGAGAATCAATGAGCAGTTCTTC. As protein: CASSTLPPTSGRINEQFF.